This TCR beta chain was sequenced in a study of Graves' ophthalmopathy and Graves' hyperthyroidism. The CDR3 extends over 13 amino acids. Trimming stripped 4 bases from V and 6 bases from J, with 10 bases between. Physicians reached a diagnosis by relying on clinical symptoms, serum thyroxine, TRAb, thyroid ultrasound and orbital computed tomography. Ten or more counts support this clonotype. As the template, RNA transcripts were used to amplify TCR beta CDR3 regions. The authors performed first-round RT-PCR with HTBI primers and then a second-round multiplex PCR. MiXCR, applied by TCRdb to the multiplex PCR reads, yields one record per CDR3 protein. Of about 400,000 distinct CDR3 sequences in the sample, around 21% were seen once.

Sequenced input: peripheral blood. This sequence joins TRBV12-3 or TRBV12-4 and TRBJ1-5, with D unclear. This receptor was taken from a woman aged 18-29 years with stable Graves' hyperthyroidism. The CDR3 DNA follows: TGTGCCAGCAGTTATGAGGGTGGTCAGCCCCAGCATTTT. Protein product: CASSYEGGQPQHF.